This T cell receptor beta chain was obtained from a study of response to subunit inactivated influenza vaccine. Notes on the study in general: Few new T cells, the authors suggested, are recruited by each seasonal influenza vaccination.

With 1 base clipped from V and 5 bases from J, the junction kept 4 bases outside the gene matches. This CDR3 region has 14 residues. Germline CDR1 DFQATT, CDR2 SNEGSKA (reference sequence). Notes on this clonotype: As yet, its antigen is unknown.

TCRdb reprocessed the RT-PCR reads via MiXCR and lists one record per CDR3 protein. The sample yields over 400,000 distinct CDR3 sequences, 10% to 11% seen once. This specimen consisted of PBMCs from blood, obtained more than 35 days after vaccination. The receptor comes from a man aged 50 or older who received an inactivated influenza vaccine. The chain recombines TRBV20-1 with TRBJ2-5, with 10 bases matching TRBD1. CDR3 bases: TGCAGTGCTAGAGGGGACAGGGGTTGGGAGACCCAGTACTTC. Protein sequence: CSARGDRGWETQYF.